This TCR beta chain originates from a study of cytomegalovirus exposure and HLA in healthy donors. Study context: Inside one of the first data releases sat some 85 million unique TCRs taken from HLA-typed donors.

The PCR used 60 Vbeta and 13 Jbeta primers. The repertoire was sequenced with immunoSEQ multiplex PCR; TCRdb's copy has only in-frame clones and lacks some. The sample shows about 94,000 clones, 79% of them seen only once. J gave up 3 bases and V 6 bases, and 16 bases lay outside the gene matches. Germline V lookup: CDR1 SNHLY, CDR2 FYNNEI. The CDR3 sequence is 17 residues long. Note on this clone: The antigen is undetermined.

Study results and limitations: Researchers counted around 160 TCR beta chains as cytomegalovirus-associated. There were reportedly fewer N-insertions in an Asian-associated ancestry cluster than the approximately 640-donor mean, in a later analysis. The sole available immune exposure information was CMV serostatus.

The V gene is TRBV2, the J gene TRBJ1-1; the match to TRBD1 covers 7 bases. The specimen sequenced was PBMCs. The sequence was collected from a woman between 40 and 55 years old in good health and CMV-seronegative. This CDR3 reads CASRERGQGVRDTEAFF. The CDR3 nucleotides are TGTGCCAGCAGGGAAAGGGGGCAGGGAGTAAGGGACACTGAAGCTTTCTTT.